This section outlines one T cell receptor beta chain sequence together with its context. The data stem from a study of blood T cell repertoires in COVID-19. Study information: From the United States, Italy and Spain came samples of acute and convalescent COVID-19. Nucleic acid was either cDNA or gDNA, and it came from T cells, B-cell-depleted T cells, or PBMCs.

This CDR3 contains 13 residues. The germline CDR1 and CDR2 sequences are SGHTA and FQGNSA. The V gene lost 6 bases and the J gene lost 0 bases, with 7 bases spanning the gap. Measured with immunoSEQ multiplex PCR; TCRdb has only the in-frame clones, and not every one. Of approximately 200,000 clones listed, 80% were seen once; the top ten hold around 5%. The receptor comes from a human donor in a cohort sampled during active COVID-19. The specimen was peripheral blood. This rearrangement joins TRBV7-2 to TRBJ2-3; D not certain. The CDR3 region is CASRVTSTDTQYF. The DNA of the CDR3 is TGTGCCAGCAGAGTAACTAGCACAGATACGCAGTATTTT.